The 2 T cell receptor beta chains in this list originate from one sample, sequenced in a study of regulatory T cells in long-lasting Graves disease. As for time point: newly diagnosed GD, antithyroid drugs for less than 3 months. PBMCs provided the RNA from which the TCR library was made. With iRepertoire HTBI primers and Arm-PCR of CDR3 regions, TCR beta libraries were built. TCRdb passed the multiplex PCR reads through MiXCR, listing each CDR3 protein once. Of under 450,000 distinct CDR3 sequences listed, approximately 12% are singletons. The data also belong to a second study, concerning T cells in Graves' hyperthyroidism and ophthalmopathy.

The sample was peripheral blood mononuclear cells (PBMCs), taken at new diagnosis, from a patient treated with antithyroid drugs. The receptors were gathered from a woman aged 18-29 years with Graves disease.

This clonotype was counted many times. The CDR3 protein is CASSFRGWGSSYNEQFF. For the CDR3, the DNA is TGTGCCAGCAGCTTCAGGGGTTGGGGGAGCTCCTACAATGAGCAGTTCTTC. The V gene is TRBV7-8, the J gene TRBJ2-1; a weak D match, TRBD1 (6 bases). CDR1 and CDR2 from the germline V gene are SGHVS and FQNEAQ. This CDR3 is built from 17 residues. V dropped 3 bases and J dropped 0 bases, with 15 bases sitting between them.

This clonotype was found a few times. This CDR3 reads CASSQGRTGLVYGYTF. The CDR3 coding sequence is TGTGCCAGCAGCCAGGGCCGAACAGGCCTTGTCTATGGCTACACCTTC. This chain links TRBV27 with TRBJ1-2, with D perhaps TRBD1 (5 bases). Germline assignment: CDR1 MNHEY and CDR2 SMNVEV (reference sequence). This CDR3 is built from 16 residues. The ends were cut back, 6 bases at V and 4 bases at J, with 21 bases in the middle.